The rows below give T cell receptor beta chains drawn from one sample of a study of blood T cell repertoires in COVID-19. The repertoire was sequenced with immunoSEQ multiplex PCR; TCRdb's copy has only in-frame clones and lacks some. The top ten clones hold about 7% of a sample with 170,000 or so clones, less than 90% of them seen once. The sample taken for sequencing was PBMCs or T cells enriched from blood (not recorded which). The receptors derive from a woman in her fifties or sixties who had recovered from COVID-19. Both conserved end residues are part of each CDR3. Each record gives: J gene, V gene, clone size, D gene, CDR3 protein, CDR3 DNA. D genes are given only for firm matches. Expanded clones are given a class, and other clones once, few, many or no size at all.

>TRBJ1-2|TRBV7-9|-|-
CASSPSTDAYGYTF
TGTGCCAGCAGCCCCTCGACAGATGCGTATGGCTACACCTTC
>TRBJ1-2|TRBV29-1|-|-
CSVGLGGAISYGYTF
TGCAGCGTTGGACTAGGGGGGGCAATCAGCTATGGCTACACCTTC
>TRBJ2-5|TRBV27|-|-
CASSLSPGARRETQYF
TGTGCCAGCAGTTTATCCCCGGGAGCGAGGAGGGAGACCCAGTACTTC
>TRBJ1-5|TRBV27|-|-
CASDTDSPSNQPQHF
TGTGCCAGCGATACGGACAGCCCTAGCAATCAGCCCCAGCATTTT
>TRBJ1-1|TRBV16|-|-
CASSTQGFGTEAFF
TGTGCCAGCAGCACACAGGGTTTTGGCACTGAAGCTTTCTTT
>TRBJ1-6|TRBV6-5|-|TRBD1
CASSYQGVSPLHF
TGTGCCAGCAGTTACCAGGGGGTTTCACCCCTCCACTTT
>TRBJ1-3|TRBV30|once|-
CAWSRERTVGNTIYF
TGTGCCTGGAGCAGAGAGCGGACAGTTGGAAACACCATATATTTT
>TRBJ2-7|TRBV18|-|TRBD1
CASSPGAGGAKIYEQYF
TGTGCCAGCTCACCAGGGGCAGGGGGCGCGAAGATTTACGAGCAGTACTTC
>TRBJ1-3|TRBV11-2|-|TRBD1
CASSLDGTGGNTIYF
TGTGCCAGCAGCTTAGATGGGACAGGCGGAAACACCATATATTTT
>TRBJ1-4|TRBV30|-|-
CAWRDDSNEKLFF
TGTGCCTGGAGAGACGACAGTAATGAAAAACTGTTTTTT
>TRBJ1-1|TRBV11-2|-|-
CASSLEAGRFEAFF
TGTGCCAGCAGCTTAGAGGCAGGAAGGTTTGAAGCTTTCTTT
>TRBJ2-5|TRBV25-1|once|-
CASMEGGGETQYF
TGTGCCAGCATGGAGGGAGGTGGGGAGACCCAGTACTTC
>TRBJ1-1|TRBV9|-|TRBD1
CASSVQGAATEAFF
TGTGCCAGCAGCGTGCAGGGGGCGGCCACTGAAGCTTTCTTT
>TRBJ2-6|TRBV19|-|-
CASRRQAFGANVLTF
TGTGCCAGTAGACGACAGGCTTTTGGGGCCAACGTCCTGACTTTC
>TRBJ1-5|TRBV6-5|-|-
CATQGRAGGPQHF
TGTGCCACCCAAGGCAGGGCCGGGGGGCCCCAGCATTTT
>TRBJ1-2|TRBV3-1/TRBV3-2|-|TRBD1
CASSQAAGTGYGYTF
TGTGCCAGCAGCCAAGCCGCCGGGACAGGGTATGGCTACACCTTC
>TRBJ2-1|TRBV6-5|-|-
CASSYEGVGNNEQFF
TGTGCCAGCAGTTACGAGGGGGTAGGGAACAATGAGCAGTTCTTC
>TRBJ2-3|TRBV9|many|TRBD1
CASKGTGSTDTQYF
TGTGCCAGCAAAGGGACAGGGAGCACAGATACGCAGTATTTT
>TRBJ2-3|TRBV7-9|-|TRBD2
CASPGGGGGADTQYF
TGTGCCAGCCCCGGGGGGGGAGGAGGCGCAGATACGCAGTATTTT
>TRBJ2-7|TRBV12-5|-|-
CASARKGQQPYEQYF
TGTGCTAGTGCCCGGAAGGGACAACAACCCTACGAGCAGTACTTC
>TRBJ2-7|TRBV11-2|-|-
CASSSPEGWFEQYF
TGTGCCAGCAGCTCCCCCGAGGGTTGGTTCGAGCAGTACTTC
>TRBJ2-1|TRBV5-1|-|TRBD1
CASRYRDRGHDEQFF
TGCGCCAGCAGATACCGGGACAGGGGGCATGATGAGCAGTTCTTC
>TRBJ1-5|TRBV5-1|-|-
CASSFGAGAYSNQPQHF
TGCGCCAGCAGTTTTGGCGCAGGGGCGTATAGCAATCAGCCCCAGCATTTT
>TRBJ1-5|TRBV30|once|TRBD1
CAWSLPGQGAWQPQHF
TGTGCCTGGAGTCTACCGGGACAGGGGGCTTGGCAGCCCCAGCATTTT
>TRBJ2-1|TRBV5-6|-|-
CASSLGVVGGNEQFF
TGTGCCAGCAGCTTGGGTGTGGTTGGCGGCAATGAGCAGTTCTTC
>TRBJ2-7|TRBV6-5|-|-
CASSTMAAYEQYF
TGTGCCAGCAGTACTATGGCCGCCTACGAGCAGTACTTC
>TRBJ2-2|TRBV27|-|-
CASRTFANTGELFF
TGTGCCAGCAGGACATTCGCGAACACCGGGGAGCTGTTTTTT
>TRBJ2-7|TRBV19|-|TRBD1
CASSTHQGAYEQYF
TGTGCCAGTAGTACACATCAGGGGGCCTACGAGCAGTACTTC
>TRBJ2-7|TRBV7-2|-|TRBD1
CASSPDRGRHEQYF
TGTGCCAGCAGCCCGGACAGGGGGCGGCACGAGCAGTACTTC
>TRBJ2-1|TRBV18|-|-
CASSLETRRWIGSYNEQFF
TGTGCCAGCTCATTAGAGACCCGGCGGTGGATCGGCTCCTACAATGAGCAGTTCTTC